The sequence of this T cell receptor beta chain was determined in a study of CD8 T cells in ankylosing spondylitis. This clonotype was picked up a small number of times. The CDR3 is 15 amino acids. Trimming left V 3 bases short and J 5 bases short, with 16 bases between. By quantitative 5'-RACE with molecular barcodes, the TCR beta libraries were made. TCRdb recomputed calls from the 5' RACE reads with MiXCR, one row per CDR3 protein. The sample has 200,000 to 300,000 distinct CDR3 sequences, over 30% seen once. The sample consisted of blood, either unsorted or a sorted T cell fraction (not recorded which). The clonotype comes from a male donor with ankylosing spondylitis or in good health (not recorded which). The chain links TRBV12-3 or TRBV12-4 to TRBJ1-1; D might be TRBD1 (5 bases). CDR3 loop: CASSFGGGLGTEAFF. As DNA, the CDR3 is TGTGCCAGCAGTTTTGGTGGGGGTTTGGGGACTGAAGCTTTCTTT.